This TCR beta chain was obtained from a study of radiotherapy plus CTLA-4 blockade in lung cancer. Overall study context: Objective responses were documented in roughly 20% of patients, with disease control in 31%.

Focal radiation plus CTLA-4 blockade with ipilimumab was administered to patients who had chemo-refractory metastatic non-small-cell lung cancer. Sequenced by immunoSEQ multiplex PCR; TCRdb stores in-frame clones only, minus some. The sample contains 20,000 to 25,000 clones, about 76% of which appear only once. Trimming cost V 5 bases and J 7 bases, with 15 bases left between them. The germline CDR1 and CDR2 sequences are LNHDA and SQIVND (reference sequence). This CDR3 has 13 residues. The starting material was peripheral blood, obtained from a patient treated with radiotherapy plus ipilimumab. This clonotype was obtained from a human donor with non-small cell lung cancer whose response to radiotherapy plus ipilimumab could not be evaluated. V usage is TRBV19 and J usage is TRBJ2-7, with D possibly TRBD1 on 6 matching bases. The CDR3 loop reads CASSYRVAGEQYF. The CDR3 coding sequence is TGTGCCAGTAGTTACAGGGTCGCAGGAGAGCAGTACTTC.